These T cell receptor beta chains were read from a single sample in a study of T cell responses to AZD1222 COVID-19 vaccine. Clones were read by immunoSEQ multiplex PCR, and TCRdb kept only the in-frame ones, dropping some. The sample comprises around 140,000 clones, nearly 95% of which are singletons, and roughly 5.9% rests with the top ten. Sequencing used peripheral blood, obtained on day 0 of AZD1222 vaccination. The receptors here all came from an adult in good health. CDR3s include the opening cysteine and the closing phenylalanine or tryptophan. The D gene is left open where the match is weak. Expanded clones get a size class; other rows say once, few or many, or leave the size out.

14	TRBD1	NA	TRBV11-1	TRBJ2-7	CASNSDRGGYEQYF	TGTGCCAGCAACTCTGACAGGGGGGGATACGAGCAGTACTTC
15	NA	NA	TRBV9	TRBJ1-2	CASKAPGGGHYGYTF	TGTGCCAGCAAAGCCCCTGGCGGGGGCCACTATGGCTACACCTTC
15	TRBD1	NA	TRBV10-2	TRBJ2-7	CASRPGTGSAYEQYF	TGCGCCAGCAGGCCGGGGACAGGATCGGCCTACGAGCAGTACTTC
17	TRBD2	NA	TRBV27	TRBJ2-1	CASTYISGGTSYNEQFF	TGTGCCAGCACCTACATTAGCGGGGGGACCTCCTACAATGAGCAGTTCTTC
14	NA	NA	TRBV5-1	TRBJ2-1	CASSVQGTYNEQFF	TGCGCCAGCAGCGTTCAGGGGACCTACAATGAGCAGTTCTTC
15	TRBD2	once	TRBV11-2	TRBJ2-3	CASSSLAGRPHTQYF	TGTGCCAGCAGCTCTCTAGCGGGGCGACCCCATACGCAGTATTTT
15	TRBD1	NA	TRBV3-1/TRBV3-2	TRBJ2-7	CASSQVGTVSYEQYF	TGTGCCAGCAGCCAAGTAGGGACAGTCTCCTACGAGCAGTACTTC
17	TRBD1	NA	TRBV5-4	TRBJ1-1	CASSPGTGGIRNTEAFF	TGTGCCAGCAGCCCCGGGACAGGGGGAATTCGGAACACTGAAGCTTTCTTT
12	NA	once	TRBV30	TRBJ1-2	CAWRGASERYTF	TGTGCCTGGAGGGGAGCGTCTGAACGATACACCTTC
15	TRBD1	NA	TRBV19	TRBJ1-2	CASSIVRQGSYGYTF	TGTGCCAGTAGTATAGTTCGACAGGGCTCCTATGGCTACACCTTC
13	NA	NA	TRBV3-1/TRBV3-2	TRBJ1-5	CASGGRSNQPQHF	TGTGCCAGCGGTGGACGGAGCAATCAGCCCCAGCATTTT
11	NA	NA	TRBV12-3/TRBV12-4	TRBJ1-2	CASSGGDGYTF	TGTGCCAGCTCCGGGGGCGATGGCTACACCTTC
14	TRBD1	NA	TRBV9	TRBJ1-4	CASSGRQGFGKLFF	TGTGCCAGCAGCGGTAGACAGGGGTTTGGAAAACTGTTTTTT
11	NA	NA	TRBV6-5	TRBJ2-1	CASSYAGGQFF	TGTGCCAGCAGTTACGCTGGGGGGCAGTTCTTC
13	NA	few	TRBV5-5	TRBJ1-2	CASSYLVGYGYTF	TGTGCCAGCAGCTATTTAGTTGGGTATGGCTACACCTTC
15	TRBD1	NA	TRBV5-4	TRBJ2-7	CASTRGTGHDYEQYF	TGTGCCAGCACCCGGGGGACAGGGCATGACTACGAGCAGTACTTC
13	TRBD1	NA	TRBV5-4	TRBJ2-5	CASSFGTEETQYF	TGTGCCAGCAGCTTCGGGACAGAAGAGACCCAGTACTTC
13	NA	NA	TRBV7-8	TRBJ1-1	CASSLGIQGEAFF	TGTGCCAGCAGCTTAGGTATTCAGGGGGAAGCTTTCTTT
13	NA	once	TRBV29-1	TRBJ2-7	CSARDGGTYEQYF	TGCAGCGCACGGGACGGCGGCACCTACGAGCAGTACTTC
14	NA	NA	TRBV6-5	TRBJ1-2	CASSFRDSLDGYTF	TGTGCCAGCAGTTTTCGTGACAGTCTCGATGGCTACACCTTC
18	TRBD2	NA	TRBV3-1/TRBV3-2	TRBJ2-5	CASSQVRSGGGHQETQYF	TGTGCCAGCAGCCAAGTCCGGTCTGGCGGGGGGCACCAAGAGACCCAGTACTTC
14	NA	NA	TRBV5-6	TRBJ2-3	CASSLEDLQGTQYF	TGTGCCAGCAGCTTGGAGGACCTCCAGGGGACGCAGTATTTT
14	TRBD1	NA	TRBV30	TRBJ1-4	CAWSWTGRDEKLFF	TGTGCCTGGAGTTGGACAGGGAGGGATGAAAAACTGTTTTTT
16	NA	NA	TRBV5-1	TRBJ2-5	CASSLGIKRTEETQYF	TGCGCCAGCAGCTTGGGAATTAAGAGGACAGAAGAGACCCAGTACTTC
13	NA	NA	TRBV16	TRBJ1-5	CASSQRDNQPQHF	TGTGCCAGCAGCCAAAGGGATAATCAGCCCCAGCATTTT
14	NA	NA	TRBV10-3	TRBJ1-1	CAISEDPGPLEAFF	TGTGCCATCAGTGAAGACCCCGGCCCCCTTGAAGCTTTCTTT
15	NA	NA	TRBV11-2	TRBJ2-1	CASSPRQLLPNEQFF	TGTGCCAGCAGCCCACGTCAGTTGCTCCCCAATGAGCAGTTCTTC
14	TRBD2	NA	TRBV7-2	TRBJ2-1	CASSLRASGIVQFF	TGTGCCAGCAGCTTAAGGGCTAGCGGGATAGTCCAGTTCTTC
11	TRBD1	NA	TRBV3-1/TRBV3-2	TRBJ2-5	CASSLGQHSDF	TGTGCCAGCAGCCTGGGACAGCACTCGGACTTC
12	NA	NA	TRBV28	TRBJ1-1	CASSLRNTEAFF	TGTGCCAGCAGTTTACGGAACACTGAAGCTTTCTTT
12	NA	NA	TRBV6-2/TRBV6-3	TRBJ1-1	CASSRRNTEAFF	TGTGCCAGCAGTCGCCGGAACACTGAAGCTTTCTTT
12	NA	NA	TRBV6-5	TRBJ2-7	CASSPDYNEQYF	TGTGCCAGCAGCCCAGATTATAACGAGCAGTACTTC
12	TRBD1	NA	TRBV30	TRBJ1-2	CAWGRDSYGYTF	TGTGCCTGGGGAAGGGACAGCTATGGCTACACCTTC
16	TRBD1	once	TRBV7-6	TRBJ2-7	CASSLTVDRGPDEQYF	TGTGCCAGCAGCTTAACCGTCGACAGGGGGCCCGACGAGCAGTACTTC
15	NA	NA	TRBV5-8	TRBJ2-5	CASTRSLAGPETQYF	TGTGCCAGCACCCGTTCGCTTGCAGGGCCAGAGACCCAGTACTTC
13	NA	once	TRBV19	TRBJ2-5	CASMAPGRETQYF	TGTGCCAGTATGGCCCCAGGGCGGGAGACCCAGTACTTC
13	NA	NA	TRBV7-3	TRBJ2-1	CASSSPGGDEQFF	TGTGCCAGCAGCTCCCCAGGTGGTGATGAGCAGTTCTTC
10	NA	NA	TRBV7-9	TRBJ1-1	CASSTSPAFF	TGTGCCAGCAGCACTAGCCCGGCTTTCTTT
12	TRBD2	once	TRBV2	TRBJ2-3	CASRGLAGIEYF	TGTGCCAGCAGGGGACTAGCGGGGATTGAGTATTTT
12	NA	NA	TRBV3-1/TRBV3-2	TRBJ2-7	CASSQTVYEQYF	TGTGCCAGCAGCCAAACGGTATACGAGCAGTACTTC
14	NA	NA	TRBV30	TRBJ1-2	CAWSVGGTFGGYTF	TGTGCCTGGAGTGTAGGCGGGACATTTGGTGGCTACACCTTC
13	TRBD1	NA	TRBV30	TRBJ1-2	CAWGGDRAYGYTF	TGTGCCTGGGGGGGGGACAGGGCCTATGGCTACACCTTC
13	NA	few	TRBV11-2	TRBJ1-4	CASSPLGRADPFF	TGTGCCAGCAGCCCCCTAGGGAGGGCAGATCCGTTTTTT
12	NA	NA	TRBV29-1	TRBJ1-1	CSSSGRATEAFF	TGCAGCTCCTCAGGGAGGGCTACTGAAGCTTTCTTT
14	NA	NA	TRBV11-3	TRBJ2-2	CASSLEPFTGELFF	TGTGCCAGCAGCTTAGAACCATTCACCGGGGAGCTGTTTTTT
13	NA	NA	TRBV19	TRBJ2-7	CASSIDQGYEQYF	TGTGCCAGTAGTATAGACCAGGGCTACGAGCAGTACTTC
13	NA	NA	TRBV30	TRBJ2-7	CAWRNKRGYEQYF	TGTGCCTGGAGAAATAAGCGAGGCTACGAGCAGTACTTC
12	NA	NA	TRBV24-1	TRBJ2-1	CATGGVRNEQFF	TGTGCCACCGGGGGAGTGCGGAATGAGCAGTTCTTC
17	NA	NA	TRBV5-1	TRBJ2-5	CASSLGRWGAKGETQYF	TGCGCCAGCAGCTTGGGGAGGTGGGGCGCTAAAGGAGAGACCCAGTACTTC
15	NA	NA	TRBV5-4	TRBJ1-6	CASSFGGLGNSPLHF	TGTGCCAGCAGCTTTGGGGGGCTGGGAAATTCACCCCTCCACTTT
14	TRBD1	NA	TRBV30	TRBJ1-5	CAWRRDRGNQPQHF	TGTGCCTGGAGAAGAGACAGGGGTAATCAGCCCCAGCATTTT